This T cell receptor beta chain appears in the sequencing data of a study of blood T cell repertoires in COVID-19. TCRdb's table, derived via immunoSEQ multiplex PCR, lists solely in-frame clones and lacks some. The sample includes 150,000 to 200,000 clones, approximately 80% of them seen just once. The CDR3 runs 15 residues. The trim removed 3 bases at V and 3 bases at J, leaving 9 bases unmatched. Germline V gene data show CDR1 as SGHDT and CDR2 as YYEEEE. Source material: PBMCs or T cells enriched from blood (not recorded which). V and J are TRBV5-6 and TRBJ2-7; 7 bases fit TRBD1. The receptor was isolated from a woman aged 60 to 75 with acute COVID-19. The CDR3 coding sequence is TGTGCCAGCAGCTCCGGGACAGCCCTGGACTACGAGCAGTACTTC. Amino acid sequence: CASSSGTALDYEQYF. Full variable domain (rest looked up from reference TRBV5-6 and TRBJ2-7): DAGVTQSPTHLIKTRGQQVTLRCSPKSGHDTVSWYQQALGQGPQFIFQYYEEEERQRGNFPDRFSGHQFPNYSSELNVNALLLGDSALYLCASSSGTALDYEQYFGPGTRLTVT.